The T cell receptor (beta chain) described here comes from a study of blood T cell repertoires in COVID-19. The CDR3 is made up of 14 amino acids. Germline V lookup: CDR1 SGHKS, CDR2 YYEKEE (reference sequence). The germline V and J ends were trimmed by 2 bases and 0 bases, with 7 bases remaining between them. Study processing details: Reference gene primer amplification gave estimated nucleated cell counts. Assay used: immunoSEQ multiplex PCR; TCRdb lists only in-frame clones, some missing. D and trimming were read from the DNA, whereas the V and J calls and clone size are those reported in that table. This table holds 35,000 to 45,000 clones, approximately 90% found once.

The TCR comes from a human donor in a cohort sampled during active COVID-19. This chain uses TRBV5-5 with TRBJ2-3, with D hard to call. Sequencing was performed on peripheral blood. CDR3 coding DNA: TGTGCCAGCAGCTTTGGTACTAGCACAGATACGCAGTATTTT. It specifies CASSFGTSTDTQYF.